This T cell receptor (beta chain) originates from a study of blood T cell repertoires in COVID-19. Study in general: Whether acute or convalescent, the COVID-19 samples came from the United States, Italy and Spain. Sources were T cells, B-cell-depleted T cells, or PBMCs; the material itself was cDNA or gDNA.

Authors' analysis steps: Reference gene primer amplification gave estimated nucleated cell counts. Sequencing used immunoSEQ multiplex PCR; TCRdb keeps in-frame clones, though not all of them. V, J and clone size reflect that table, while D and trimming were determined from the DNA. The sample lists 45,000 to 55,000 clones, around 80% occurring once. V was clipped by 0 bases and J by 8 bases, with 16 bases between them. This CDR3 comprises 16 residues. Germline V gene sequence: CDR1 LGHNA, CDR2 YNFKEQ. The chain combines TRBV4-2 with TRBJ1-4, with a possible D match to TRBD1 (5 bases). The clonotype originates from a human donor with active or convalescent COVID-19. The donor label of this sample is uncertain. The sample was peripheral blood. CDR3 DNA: TGTGCCAGCAGCCAAGAAGGAACGGGGACTGGGGAAAAACTGTTTTTT. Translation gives CASSQEGTGTGEKLFF.